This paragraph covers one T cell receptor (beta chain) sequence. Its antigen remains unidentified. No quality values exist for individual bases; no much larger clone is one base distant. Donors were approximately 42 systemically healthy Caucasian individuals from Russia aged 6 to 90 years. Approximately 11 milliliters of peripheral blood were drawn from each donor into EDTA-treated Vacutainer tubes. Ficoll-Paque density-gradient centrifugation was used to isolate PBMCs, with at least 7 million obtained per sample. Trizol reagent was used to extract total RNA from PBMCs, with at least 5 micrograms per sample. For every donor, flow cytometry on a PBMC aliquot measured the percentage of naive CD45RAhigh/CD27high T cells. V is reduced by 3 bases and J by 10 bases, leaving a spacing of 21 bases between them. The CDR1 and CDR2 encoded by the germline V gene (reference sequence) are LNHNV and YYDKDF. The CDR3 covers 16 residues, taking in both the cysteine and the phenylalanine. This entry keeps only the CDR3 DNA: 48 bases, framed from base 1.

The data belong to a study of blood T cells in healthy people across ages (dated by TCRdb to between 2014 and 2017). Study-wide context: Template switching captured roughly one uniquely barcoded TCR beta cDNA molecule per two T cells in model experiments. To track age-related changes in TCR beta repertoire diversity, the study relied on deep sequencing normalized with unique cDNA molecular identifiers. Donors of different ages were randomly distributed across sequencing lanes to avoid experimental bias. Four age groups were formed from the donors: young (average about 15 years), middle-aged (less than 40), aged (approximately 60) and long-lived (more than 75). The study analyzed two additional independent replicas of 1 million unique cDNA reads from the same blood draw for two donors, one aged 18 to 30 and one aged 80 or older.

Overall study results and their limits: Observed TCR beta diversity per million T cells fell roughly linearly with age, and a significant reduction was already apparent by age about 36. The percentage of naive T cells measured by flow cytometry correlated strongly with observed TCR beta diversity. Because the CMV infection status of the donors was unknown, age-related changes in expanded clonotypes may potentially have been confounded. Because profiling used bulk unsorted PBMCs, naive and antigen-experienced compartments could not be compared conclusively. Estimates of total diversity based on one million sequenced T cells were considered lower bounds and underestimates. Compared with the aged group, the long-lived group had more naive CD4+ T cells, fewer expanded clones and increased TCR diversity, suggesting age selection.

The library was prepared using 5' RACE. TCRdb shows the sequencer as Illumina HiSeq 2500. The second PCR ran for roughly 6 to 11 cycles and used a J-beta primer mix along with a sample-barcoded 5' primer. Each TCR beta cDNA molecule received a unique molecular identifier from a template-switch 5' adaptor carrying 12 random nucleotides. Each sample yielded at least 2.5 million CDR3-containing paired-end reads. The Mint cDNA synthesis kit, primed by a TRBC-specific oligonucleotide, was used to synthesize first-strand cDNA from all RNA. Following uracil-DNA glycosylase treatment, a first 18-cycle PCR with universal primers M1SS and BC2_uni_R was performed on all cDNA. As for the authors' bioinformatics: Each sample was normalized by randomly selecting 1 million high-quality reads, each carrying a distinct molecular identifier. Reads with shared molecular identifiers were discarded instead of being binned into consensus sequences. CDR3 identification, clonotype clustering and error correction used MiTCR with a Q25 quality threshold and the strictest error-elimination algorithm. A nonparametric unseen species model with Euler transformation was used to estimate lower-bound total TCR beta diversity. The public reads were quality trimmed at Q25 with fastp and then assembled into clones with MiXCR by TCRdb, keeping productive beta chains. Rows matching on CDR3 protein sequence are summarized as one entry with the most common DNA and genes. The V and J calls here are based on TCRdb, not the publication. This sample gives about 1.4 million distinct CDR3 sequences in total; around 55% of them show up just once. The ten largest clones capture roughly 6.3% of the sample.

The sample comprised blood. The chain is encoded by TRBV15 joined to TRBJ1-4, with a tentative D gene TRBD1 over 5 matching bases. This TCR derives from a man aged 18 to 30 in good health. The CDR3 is CATSSPAGTGEGKLFF. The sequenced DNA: TGTGCCACCAGCAGCCCAGCGGGGACGGGTGAAGGAAAACTGTTTTTT.